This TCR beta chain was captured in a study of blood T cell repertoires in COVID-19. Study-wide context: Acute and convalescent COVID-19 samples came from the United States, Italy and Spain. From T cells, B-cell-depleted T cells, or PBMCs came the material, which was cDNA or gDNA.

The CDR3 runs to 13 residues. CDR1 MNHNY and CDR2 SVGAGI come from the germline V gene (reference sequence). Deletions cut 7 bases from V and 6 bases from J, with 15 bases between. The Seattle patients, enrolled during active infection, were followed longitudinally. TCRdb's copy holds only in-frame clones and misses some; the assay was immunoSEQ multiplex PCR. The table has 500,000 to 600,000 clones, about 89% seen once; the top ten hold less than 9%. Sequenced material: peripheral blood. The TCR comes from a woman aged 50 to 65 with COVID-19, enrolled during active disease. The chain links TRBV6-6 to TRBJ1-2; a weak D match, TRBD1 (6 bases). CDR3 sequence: CASTLEGVDGYTF. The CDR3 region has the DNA TGTGCCAGCACCTTAGAGGGGGTCGATGGCTACACCTTC.